This T cell receptor beta chain originates from a study of blood T cell repertoires in COVID-19. Background on the study: Acute and convalescent COVID-19 specimens originated in the United States, Italy and Spain. Sources were T cells, B-cell-depleted T cells, or PBMCs; the material itself was cDNA or gDNA.

The assay was immunoSEQ multiplex PCR, and TCRdb's table has in-frame clones only and misses some. The table shows 55,000 to 75,000 clones, with approximately 78% occurring only once. The V end lost 10 bases, the J end lost 0 bases, and 12 bases lay between the germline ends. Germline lookup yields CDR1 KGHSH and CDR2 LQKENI. CDR3 length: 13 amino acids. Specimen: peripheral blood. V is TRBV18 and J is TRBJ1-1, with D perhaps matching TRBD1 (5 bases). The clonotype was recovered from a human donor in a cohort sampled during active COVID-19. In DNA, the CDR3 is TGTGCCACCCGGGGGGAGTTGAACACTGAAGCTTTCTTT. Amino acid sequence: CATRGELNTEAFF.